The 28 T cell receptor beta chains reported below all come from one sample, sequenced in a study of CD8 T cells in ankylosing spondylitis. Each CDR3 protein gets one entry after TCRdb re-called the 5' RACE reads with MiXCR. The sample lists about 250,000 distinct CDR3 sequences, about 10% occurring once. The sequenced sample consisted of blood, either unsorted or a sorted T cell fraction (not recorded which). The receptors here all came from a male donor with ankylosing spondylitis or in good health (not recorded which).

The rearrangement uses TRBV12-3 or TRBV12-4 and TRBJ2-2, with TRBD1 identical over 10 bases. This CDR3 contains 14 residues. After removal of 6 bases from V and 7 bases from J, the junction contained 5 bases not matched to a gene. This CDR3 is CASRWTGGSGELFF. The CDR3 nucleotides are TGTGCCAGCAGATGGACAGGGGGTAGCGGGGAGCTGTTTTTT.

This clonotype has at least ten counts. The chain carries TRBV5-1 and TRBJ2-1; possible D gene TRBD1, 5 bases. The V gene lost 7 bases and the J gene lost 6 bases, with 14 bases spanning the gap. The CDR3 spans 13 residues. The germline V gene has CDR1 SGHRS and CDR2 YFSETQ. The CDR3: CASQGLHINEQFF. The CDR3 bases are TGCGCCAGCCAGGGCCTGCATATCAATGAGCAGTTCTTC.

This clonotype was counted at least ten times. The rearrangement links TRBV3-1 to TRBJ2-1; D remains ambiguous. The CDR3 extends over 13 amino acids. CDR1 is LGHDT and CDR2 is YNNKEL in the germline V gene (reference sequence). The V end lost 1 base, the J end lost 7 bases, and 8 bases lay between the germline ends. This chain's CDR3 is CASSQARSNEQFF. The DNA for the CDR3 is TGTGCCAGCAGCCAAGCAAGGAGTAATGAGCAGTTCTTC.

In its sample, this clonotype was seen many times. The V gene is TRBV25-1, the J gene TRBJ2-5; D call uncertain. The CDR3 runs to 13 residues. Deletions cut 5 bases from V and 6 bases from J, with 13 bases between. Germline assignment: CDR1 MGHDK and CDR2 SYGVNS. This CDR3 is CASSLEGIKTQYF. CDR3 nucleotide sequence: TGTGCCAGCAGTCTAGAAGGGATAAAGACCCAGTACTTC.

This chain uses TRBV5-1 with TRBJ1-6, with D possibly matching TRBD1 (5 bases). Germline-derived CDR1 and CDR2 are SGHRS and YFSETQ. The CDR3 runs to 14 residues. V was pared by 4 bases and J by 8 bases, with 13 bases between. CDR3 protein: CASSPGTADSPLHF. CDR3 in DNA: TGCGCCAGCAGCCCCGGGACCGCCGATTCACCCCTCCACTTT. The full variable domain, its missing parts supplied by reference TRBV5-1 and TRBJ1-6, is KAGVTQTPRYLIKTRGQQVTLSCSPISGHRSVSWYQQTPGQGLQFLFEYFSETQRNKGNFPGRFSGRQFSNSRSEMNVSTLELGDSALYLCASSPGTADSPLHFGNGTRLTVT.

This clonotype was counted ten times or more. This chain connects TRBV5-1 to TRBJ1-1; D gene unclear. Deletions cut 4 bases from V and 3 bases from J, with 13 bases between. The CDR3 runs to 14 residues. Germline CDR1 SGHRS, CDR2 YFSETQ. In DNA form, the CDR3 reads TGCGCCAGCAGCCCTCAAATTCCCGACACTGAAGCTTTCTTT. Translating gives CASSPQIPDTEAFF.

This clonotype was seen many times. The CDR3 DNA reads as TGTGCCAGCAGTGCGCTAGCGGGGGGACAAGAGACCCAGTACTTC. This gives the protein CASSALAGGQETQYF. The J gene is TRBJ2-5, the V gene TRBV2, with TRBD2 matching 11 bases. Germline trimming cut 4 bases from V and 2 bases from J; bases unmatched to any gene: 3. Germline-derived CDR1 and CDR2 are SNHLY and FYNNEI. The CDR3 consists of 15 residues.

The genes are TRBV11-2 and TRBJ2-6, with 8 bases fitting TRBD1. Germline loops: CDR1 SGHAT, CDR2 FQNNGV. The V and J ends lost 0 bases and 0 bases, in that order; junction bases with no gene match: 1. This CDR3 comprises 17 residues. CDR3 DNA: TGTGCCAGCAGCTTAGATACAGGGGGCTCTGGGGCCAACGTCCTGACTTTC. As protein: CASSLDTGGSGANVLTF.

With respect to this clonotype: This sequence may be a read error, since a much larger clone differs from it by one base. V is TRBV5-1 and J is TRBJ1-1, with D unresolved. Trimming left V 4 bases short and J 7 bases short, with 17 bases between. The germline gives CDR1 SGHRS, CDR2 YFSETQ. This CDR3 is built from 14 residues. CDR3 sequence: CASSPYTHWNEAFF. CDR3 in DNA: TGCGCCAGCAGCCCTTACACACATTGGAATGAAGCTTTCTTT.

There are many counts of this clonotype. The chain has TRBV12-3 or TRBV12-4 and TRBJ1-5, with 9 positions matching TRBD1. The CDR3 spans 13 residues. With 6 bases clipped from V and 6 bases from J, the junction kept 3 bases outside the gene matches. The CDR3 DNA reads TGTGCCAGCAGGGACAGGGGAAGTCAGCCCCAGCATTTT. This codes for CASRDRGSQPQHF.

This clonotype was recorded many times. This rearrangement joins TRBV2 to TRBJ2-7; TRBD2 matches 9 bases. The CDR3 is made up of 16 amino acids. Germline V gene data show CDR1 as SNHLY and CDR2 as FYNNEI. V was clipped by 5 bases and J by 7 bases; unmatched bases: 15. As DNA, the CDR3 is TGTGCCAGCAGTCATAGACTAGCGGCGATAACGGGAGAGCAGTACTTC. Its translation: CASSHRLAAITGEQYF.

This clonotype was recorded at least ten times. The chain links TRBV3-1 to TRBJ2-6, with 12 bases aligning to TRBD2. There are 17 residues in the CDR3. With V trimmed by 4 bases and J by 0 bases, 1 base remained unmatched. Germline CDR1 LGHDT, CDR2 YNNKEL (reference sequence). This CDR3 is CASSPGLAGSGANVLTF. For the CDR3, the DNA is TGTGCCAGCAGCCCGGGACTAGCGGGCTCTGGGGCCAACGTCCTGACTTTC.

This clonotype was observed many times. One end of the junction is discordant with germline, which a read error may explain. This chain links TRBV12-3 or TRBV12-4 with TRBJ2-1, with D perhaps matching TRBD1 or TRBD2 (6 bases each). The CDR3 extends over 14 amino acids. CDR3 protein: CASSLGGGYNEQFF. The CDR3 nucleotides read TGTGCCAGCAGCTTAGGAGGGGGTTACAATGAGCAGTTCTTC.

V is TRBV6-5 and J is TRBJ1-5; no reliable D call. The germline V and J ends were trimmed by 2 bases and 0 bases, with 14 bases remaining between them. Germline CDR1 is MNHEY and CDR2 is SVGAGI. The CDR3 loop spans 17 amino acids. In DNA, the CDR3 is TGTGCCAGCAGTTACGCTCGGCCGGGGTATAGCAATCAGCCCCAGCATTTT. This gives the protein CASSYARPGYSNQPQHF.

The table lists this clonotype with many counts. The CDR3 region has the DNA TGCGCCAGCAGCTTTTCCGGGACAGGGCGGTACGAGCAGTACTTC. Translating it yields CASSFSGTGRYEQYF. V and J are TRBV5-1 and TRBJ2-7, with 9 bases aligning to TRBD1. The CDR3 covers 15 residues. Trimming cost V 2 bases and J 4 bases; bases outside gene matches: 7. Per germline, CDR1 SGHRS and CDR2 YFSETQ.

J is TRBJ2-1 and V is TRBV18; 12 positions match TRBD2. This CDR3 contains 16 residues. The germline V gene has CDR1 KGHSH and CDR2 LQKENI. V shed 0 bases and J 6 bases; nucleotides not matched to a gene: 3. The CDR3 is CASSPPASGGANEQFF. The CDR3, as DNA: TGTGCCAGCTCACCACCGGCTAGCGGGGGGGCCAATGAGCAGTTCTTC.

With respect to this clonotype: This may stem from a read error, because a much larger clone lies one nucleotide away. J is TRBJ1-1 and V is TRBV7-9; TRBD1 might be the D (6 bases). Germline V gene sequence: CDR1 SEHNR, CDR2 FQNEAQ (reference sequence). This CDR3 spans 15 amino acids. The CDR3 DNA reads as TGTGTCAGCAGCTTAGGACAGATCCTTGACACTGAAGCTTTCTTT. This codes for CVSSLGQILDTEAFF.

This clonotype was recorded many times. The rearrangement links TRBV5-1 to TRBJ1-5; the D gene is possibly TRBD1 (6 bases). There are 14 residues in the CDR3. Trimming left V 7 bases short and J 4 bases short, with 15 bases between. CDR1 SGHRS and CDR2 YFSETQ come from the germline V gene. CDR3 DNA: TGCGCCAGCTCCGGACAGCCTGGGAATCAGCCCCAGCATTTT. It yields the protein CASSGQPGNQPQHF.

In its sample, this clonotype was seen many times. This chain uses TRBV20-1 with TRBJ2-2, with TRBD1 matching over 9 bases. CDR1 is DFQATT and CDR2 is SNEGSKA in the germline V gene (reference sequence). J lost 3 bases, V lost 0 bases, and 5 bases had no gene match. The CDR3 length is 16 residues. DNA of the CDR3: TGCAGTGCTAGAGATCCGGGACAGGGTTACACCGGGGAGCTGTTTTTT. This encodes CSARDPGQGYTGELFF.

This clonotype was counted at least ten times. The chain recombines TRBV27 with TRBJ1-2; possible D gene TRBD1, 6 bases. This CDR3 has 14 amino acids. V was shortened by 6 bases and J by 0 bases, with 11 bases between the two germline ends. Germline V lookup: CDR1 MNHEY, CDR2 SMNVEV (reference sequence). CDR3 protein: CASSVDRANYGYTF. In DNA, the CDR3 is TGTGCCAGCAGCGTGGACAGAGCTAACTATGGCTACACCTTC.

This rearrangement joins TRBV5-1 to TRBJ2-7; 11 positions match TRBD1. Germline loops: CDR1 SGHRS, CDR2 YFSETQ. Germline trimming cut 4 bases from V and 9 bases from J; bases unmatched to any gene: 9. CDR3 size: 14 residues. The chain's CDR3 is CASSGGQGATRQYF. As DNA, the CDR3 is TGCGCCAGCAGCGGCGGACAGGGGGCTACGAGGCAGTACTTC.

This clonotype showed up many times. This chain uses TRBV29-1 with TRBJ2-1; D not certain. CDR1 is SQVTM, CDR2 ANQGSEA, per germline. CDR3 length equals 12 residues. V lost 4 bases to trimming and J lost 9 bases, with 13 bases between them. CDR3: CSVARAESEQFF. In nucleotides, the CDR3 is TGCAGCGTTGCTAGGGCGGAGAGTGAGCAGTTCTTC.

This clonotype was found many times. This rearrangement joins TRBV10-3 to TRBJ1-3, with D possibly matching TRBD1 (5 bases). This CDR3 is built from 17 residues. Germline V gene lookup returns CDR1 ENHRY and CDR2 SYGVKD. V was shortened by 5 bases and J by 0 bases, with 17 bases between the two germline ends. CDR3 sequence (DNA): TGTGCCATCAGTTTAACCGGGACGGGTGTCTCTGGAAACACCATATATTTT. The encoded protein is CAISLTGTGVSGNTIYF.

In its sample, this clonotype was seen a few times. The J gene is TRBJ2-4, the V gene TRBV25-1; D tentatively fits TRBD1 or TRBD2 (5 bases each). The CDR3 runs to 13 residues. The germline V gene has CDR1 MGHDK and CDR2 SYGVNS. Trimming stripped 2 bases from V and 12 bases from J, with 14 bases between. The CDR3 loop is CASSEGDLSDQYF. The CDR3 DNA follows: TGTGCCAGCAGTGAAGGGGACCTATCAGATCAGTACTTC.

The V gene is TRBV20-1, the J gene TRBJ1-2; no firm D call. CDR1 is DFQATT and CDR2 is SNEGSKA in the germline V gene (reference sequence). This CDR3 contains 12 residues. V dropped 3 bases and J dropped 3 bases, with 8 bases sitting between them. CDR3 protein: CSASLSDYGYTF. In DNA form, the CDR3 reads TGCAGTGCTAGCCTCAGCGACTATGGCTACACCTTC.

This clonotype has ten or more counts. The chain combines TRBV5-1 with TRBJ2-7; D may be TRBD1 or TRBD2 (5 bases each). Germline CDR1 is SGHRS and CDR2 is YFSETQ. Between the trimmed V and J ends, which lost 1 base and 2 bases, there was a span of 13 bases. The CDR3 is made up of 15 amino acids. The CDR3 DNA reads TGCGCCAGCAGCTTGAACCGGGACGCACCCTACGAGCAGTACTTC. This sequence encodes CASSLNRDAPYEQYF.

This clonotype was found a few times. The J gene is TRBJ1-2, the V gene TRBV25-1; possible D gene TRBD1, 6 bases. Deletions cut 2 bases from V and 5 bases from J, with 15 bases between. Germline V gene lookup returns CDR1 MGHDK and CDR2 SYGVNS. The length of the CDR3 is 15 residues. CDR3 bases: TGTGCCAGCAGTGAACCGGGGGGCGCCCAGTATGGCTACACCTTC. Its translation: CASSEPGGAQYGYTF.

The rearrangement links TRBV30 to TRBJ1-4; weak D call: TRBD1 (6 bases). CDR3 size: 14 residues. CDR1 is GTSNPN and CDR2 is SVGIG in the germline V gene (reference sequence). Trimming removed 2 bases from V and 5 bases from J, with 12 bases in between. The CDR3 here is CAWSPGQRNEKLFF. CDR3 DNA: TGTGCCTGGAGTCCCGGACAGCGGAATGAAAAACTGTTTTTT.